This TCR beta chain was found in a study of cytomegalovirus exposure and HLA in healthy donors. Study in general: A subsequent analysis reported that the 120 or so validation repertoires were produced on the same platform that had also been used for the 666 first-cohort repertoires. General study findings and limits: Confirmation in vitro established that a few CMV-associated chains were specific for CMV antigens.

Clones were sequenced by immunoSEQ multiplex PCR, and TCRdb holds only the in-frame ones, with some missing. The sample consists of some 190,000 clones, about 82% of them appearing once. Germline V gives CDR1 SGDLS, CDR2 YYNGEE. The CDR3 has 16 amino acids. Trimming stripped 4 bases from V and 2 bases from J, with 13 bases between. Details on this clone: Its matching antigen is unknown.

This TCR derives from a woman aged 18-30 years in good health and CMV-seronegative. The material sequenced was PBMCs. The chain joins TRBV9 to TRBJ2-6, with D maybe TRBD2 (6 bases). The CDR3 coding sequence is TGTGCCAGCAGCCCCCGCTGGGGGGCTGGGGCCAACGTCCTGACTTTC. It encodes CASSPRWGAGANVLTF. Full variable domain (rest looked up from reference TRBV9 and TRBJ2-6): DSGVTQTPKHLITATGQRVTLRCSPRSGDLSVYWYQQSLDQGLQFLIQYYNGEERAKGNILERFSAQQFPDLHSELNLSSLELGDSALYFCASSPRWGAGANVLTFGAGSRLTVL.